The rows below give T cell receptor beta chains drawn from one sample of a study of T cells in Graves' hyperthyroidism and ophthalmopathy. TCRdb fed the multiplex PCR reads into MiXCR, producing one record per CDR3 protein. The sample contains about 640,000 distinct CDR3 sequences, 20% to 25% of which appear only once. Source material: blood. Receptors originate from a man younger than 40 with Graves' ophthalmopathy. Both conserved end residues are part of each CDR3. The D gene is left open where the match is weak. Expanded clones get a size class; other rows say once, few or many, or leave the size out.

NA,TRBJ2-2,NA,TRBV4-3,CASSQPGTGELFF,TGCGCCAGCAGCCAACCTGGGACCGGGGAGCTGTTTTTT
TRBD1,TRBJ2-5,NA,TRBV24-1,CATSDAGTGEETQYF,TGTGCCACCAGTGATGCCGGGACAGGGGAGGAGACCCAGTACTTC
NA,TRBJ2-2,few,TRBV30,CAWLQLTGELFF,TGTGCCTGGTTACAGCTTACCGGGGAGCTGTTTTTT
NA,TRBJ1-1,NA,TRBV4-1,CASSQEGRKLNTEAFF,TGCGCCAGCAGCCAAGAAGGAAGAAAGTTAAACACTGAAGCTTTCTTT
TRBD1,TRBJ1-6,NA,TRBV27,CASSYAGRGTGGRALHF,TGTGCCAGCAGCTATGCGGGACGCGGGACAGGGGGAAGGGCCCTCCACTTT
TRBD2,TRBJ2-7,NA,TRBV19,CASSILAGGPEEQYF,TGTGCCAGTAGTATCTTAGCGGGAGGGCCTGAGGAGCAGTACTTC
NA,TRBJ1-1,many,TRBV6-1,CASKILNTEAFF,TGTGCCAGCAAGATTTTGAACACTGAAGCTTTCTTT
NA,TRBJ1-1,few,TRBV19,CASSMTENTEAFF,TGTGCCAGTAGTATGACAGAGAACACTGAAGCTTTCTTT
NA,TRBJ2-3,many,TRBV28,CASSWAQGGADTQYF,TGTGCCAGCAGCTGGGCGCAGGGTGGGGCAGATACGCAGTATTTT
NA,TRBJ1-4,NA,TRBV20-1,CSARETAATNEKLFF,TGCAGTGCTAGAGAAACAGCCGCAACTAATGAAAAACTGTTTTTT
TRBD2,TRBJ2-1,NA,TRBV20-1,CSARVGGRAYNEQFF,TGCAGTGCTAGAGTAGGAGGGAGGGCCTACAATGAGCAGTTCTTC
TRBD1,TRBJ2-2,NA,TRBV7-9,CASSARTGAGNTGELFF,TGTGCCAGCAGCGCGAGGACAGGGGCTGGGAACACCGGGGAGCTGTTTTTT
NA,TRBJ2-3,few,TRBV9,CASSAYGTFTDTQYF,TGTGCCAGCAGCGCCTACGGGACTTTCACAGATACGCAGTATTTT
TRBD2,TRBJ2-1,few,TRBV3-1,CASSQDLLTSGRDNEQFF,TGTGCCAGCAGCCAAGATCTTCTGACTAGCGGGAGGGACAATGAGCAGTTCTTC
TRBD1,TRBJ1-1,NA,TRBV27,CASSFTGVTEAFF,TGTGCCAGCAGTTTCACAGGGGTTACTGAAGCTTTCTTT
TRBD2,TRBJ2-1,NA,TRBV14,CASSQEPGGNEQFF,TGTGCCAGCAGCCAAGAACCGGGGGGCAATGAGCAGTTCTTC
NA,TRBJ1-4,few,TRBV20-1,CSARDRQLNEKLFF,TGCAGTGCTAGAGACCGGCAGCTTAATGAAAAACTGTTTTTT
NA,TRBJ2-5,NA,TRBV28,CASLTRTEETQYF,TGTGCCAGCCTGACTAGGACAGAAGAGACCCAGTACTTC
NA,TRBJ1-2,NA,TRBV12-3/TRBV12-4,CASSLTADYGYTF,TGTGCCAGCAGTCTGACAGCTGACTATGGCTACACCTTC
NA,TRBJ1-4,few,TRBV28,CATKGRGGEKLFF,TGTGCAACCAAGGGCAGGGGCGGTGAAAAACTGTTTTTT
TRBD1,TRBJ2-7,NA,TRBV18,CASSPGLGQGVYEQYF,TGTGCCAGCTCACCCGGATTGGGACAGGGCGTCTACGAGCAGTACTTC
TRBD2,TRBJ2-3,NA,TRBV29-1,CSVRLTSGRTDTQYF,TGCAGCGTTCGACTGACTAGCGGTCGCACAGATACGCAGTATTTT
NA,TRBJ2-6,many,TRBV12-3/TRBV12-4,CASSLPLSTSGANVLTF,TGTGCCAGCAGTTTGCCGCTTTCGACGTCTGGGGCCAACGTCCTGACTTTC
NA,TRBJ1-1,many,TRBV28,CASSLMVAEAFF,TGTGCCAGCAGTCTAATGGTGGCTGAAGCTTTCTTT
NA,TRBJ1-3,few,TRBV9,CASSDRGNTIYF,TGTGCCAGCAGCGACAGGGGAAACACCATATATTTT
NA,TRBJ1-5,NA,TRBV7-9,CASSQNNQPQHF,TGTGCCAGCAGCCAGAACAATCAGCCCCAGCATTTT
TRBD1,TRBJ2-2,few,TRBV7-9,CASSPGQGYDGELFF,TGTGCCAGCAGCCCCGGACAGGGATATGACGGGGAGCTGTTTTTT
NA,TRBJ1-1,NA,TRBV6-1,CASTHGTEAFF,TGTGCCAGCACCCACGGTACTGAAGCTTTCTTT
NA,TRBJ2-1,NA,TRBV19,CASSRVSGSYNEQFF,TGTGCCAGTAGCCGGGTCTCGGGATCCTACAATGAGCAGTTCTTC